Included here is one T cell receptor beta chain sequence, with context. This sample is drawn from a study of T cell changes during pregnancy in multiple sclerosis. Produced via immunoSEQ multiplex PCR; TCRdb's table is partial and in-frame only. This sample has about 64,000 clones, with 96% found just once. V lost 6 bases and J lost 8, with 13 bases in between. This CDR3 is 12 amino acids long. CDR1 and CDR2 from the germline V gene are SNHLY and FYNNEI. This specimen consisted of CD8+ T cells from peripheral blood mononuclear cells, obtained after pregnancy. This chain links TRBV2 with TRBJ1-2; D is unclear. The TCR originated in a female donor with multiple sclerosis, enrolled in a pregnancy study. Written as DNA, the CDR3 is TGTGCCAGCAGAGGCTCGAGGGAGGGCTACACCTTC. Translating it yields CASRGSREGYTF.